This TCR beta chain originates from a study of blood T cell repertoires in COVID-19. Study overall: The origin of the acute and convalescent COVID-19 samples was the United States, Italy and Spain. T cells, B-cell-depleted T cells, or PBMCs provided the cDNA or gDNA that served as material.

CDR3 length: 14 residues. The germline gives CDR1 SNHLY, CDR2 FYNNEI. After removal of 8 bases from V and 3 bases from J, the junction contained 5 bases not matched to a gene. Authors' analysis steps: Estimated nucleated cell counts came from reference gene primer amplification. Method: immunoSEQ multiplex PCR; TCRdb's copy keeps in-frame clones and lacks some. From that table come the V and J calls and clone size; the DNA was used to work out D and trimming. The sample lists under 300,000 clones; approximately 80% were seen once. Material: peripheral blood. This clonotype was sampled from a man aged 25-40 years who had recovered from COVID-19. The rearrangement joins TRBV2 to TRBJ1-4; 8 bases line up with TRBD1. CDR3 in DNA: TGTGCCAGCGAAGAACAGGGGGCTAATGAAAAACTGTTTTTT. Protein product: CASEEQGANEKLFF.